This TCR beta chain originates from a study of T cell repertoires in cytomegalovirus infection (dated by TCRdb to about 2019). At the level of the whole study: The HLA type of each donor mattered for the analysis, because public TCR beta signatures pointed to carriage of CMV infection along with the matching HLA type. Study-level results and caveats: In the ex vivo response, HLA-C-restricted CMV-specific TCR beta clonotypes were dominant, and in two of eight donors the single most frequent clonotype came from this HLA-C-restricted group. In both this cohort and an independent roughly 350-donor cohort, the cumulative frequency of public TCR beta family members distinguished carriers of CMV infection plus the relevant HLA type.

The CDR3 starts with the cysteine, ends with the phenylalanine, and has 17 residues. Solely the CDR3 DNA is kept, with 51 bases framed from the first base. V is cut by 3 bases and J by 0 bases, and the space between the germline ends is 17 bases. The sequencer listed for this sample is Illumina HiSeq 1500. TCRdb redid the processing of the public reads, applying fastp at Q25 and MiXCR, and retained in-frame beta chains. Rows with one shared CDR3 protein collapse into an entry with the most common genes and DNA. This sample has approximately 250,000 distinct CDR3 sequences in its table, and approximately 22% of those were observed once. The ten largest clones represent 15% to 20% of the sample. This clonotype was seen at least ten times. Its antigen remains unidentified. Per-base qualities were not stored, and no clone one base away is much larger.

This chain joins TRBV12-3 or TRBV12-4 to TRBJ2-5; possibly the D gene is TRBD2, per 6 matching bases. Sequencing used CD8+ T cells from PBMCs. This receptor was identified in a human donor in good health (CMV status not recorded). Some clones in this sample may be carry-over from other donors' samples. At the DNA level, the sequence is TGTGCCAGCAGTTTCCGATTTGAGGGCGGGGACCAAGAGACCCAGTACTTC. It encodes CASSFRFEGGDQETQYF.